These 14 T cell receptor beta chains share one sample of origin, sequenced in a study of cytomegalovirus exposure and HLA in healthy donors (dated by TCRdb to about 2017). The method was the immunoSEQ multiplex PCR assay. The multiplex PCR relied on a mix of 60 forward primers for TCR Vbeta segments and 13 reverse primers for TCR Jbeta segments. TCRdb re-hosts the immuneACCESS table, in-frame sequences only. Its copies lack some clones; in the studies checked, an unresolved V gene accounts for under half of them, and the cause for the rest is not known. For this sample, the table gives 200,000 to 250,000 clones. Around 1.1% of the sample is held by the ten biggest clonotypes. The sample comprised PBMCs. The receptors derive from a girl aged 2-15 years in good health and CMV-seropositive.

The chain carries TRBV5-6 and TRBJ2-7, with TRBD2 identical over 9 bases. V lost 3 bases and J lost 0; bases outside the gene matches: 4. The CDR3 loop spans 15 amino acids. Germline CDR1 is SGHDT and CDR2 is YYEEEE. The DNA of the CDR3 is TGTGCCAGCAGCTCAAGACTAGCGGACTCCTACGAGCAGTACTTC. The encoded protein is CASSSRLADSYEQYF.

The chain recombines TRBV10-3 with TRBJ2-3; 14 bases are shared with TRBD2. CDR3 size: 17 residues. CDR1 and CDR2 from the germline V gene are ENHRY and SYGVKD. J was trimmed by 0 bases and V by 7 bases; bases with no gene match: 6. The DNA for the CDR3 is TGTGCCATCACCCCCGGGACTAGCGGGAGTAGCACAGATACGCAGTATTTT. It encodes CAITPGTSGSSTDTQYF.

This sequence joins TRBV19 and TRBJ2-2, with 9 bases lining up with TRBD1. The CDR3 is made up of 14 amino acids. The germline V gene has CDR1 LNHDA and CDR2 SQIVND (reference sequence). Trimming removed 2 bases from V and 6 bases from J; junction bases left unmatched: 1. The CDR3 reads CASSIWTGAGELFF. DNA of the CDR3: TGTGCCAGTAGTATATGGACAGGGGCCGGGGAGCTGTTTTTT.

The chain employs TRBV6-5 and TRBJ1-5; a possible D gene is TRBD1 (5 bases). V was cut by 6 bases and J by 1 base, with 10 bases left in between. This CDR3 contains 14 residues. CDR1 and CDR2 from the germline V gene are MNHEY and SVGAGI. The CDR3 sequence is CASRGEDSNQPQHF. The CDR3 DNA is TGTGCCAGCAGGGGGGAGGACAGCAATCAGCCCCAGCATTTT.

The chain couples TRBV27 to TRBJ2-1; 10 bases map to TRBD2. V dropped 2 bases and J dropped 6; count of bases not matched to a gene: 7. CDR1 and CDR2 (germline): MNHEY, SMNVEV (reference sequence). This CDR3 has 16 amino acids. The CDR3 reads CASSLLTSGMGNEQFF. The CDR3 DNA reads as TGTGCCAGCAGTTTACTTACTAGCGGGATGGGCAATGAGCAGTTCTTC.

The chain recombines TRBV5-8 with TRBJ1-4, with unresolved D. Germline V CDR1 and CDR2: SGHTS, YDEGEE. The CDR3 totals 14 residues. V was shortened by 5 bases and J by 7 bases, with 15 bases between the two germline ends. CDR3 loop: CASRRRAMGEKLFF. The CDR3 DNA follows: TGTGCCAGCAGACGGAGGGCCATGGGTGAAAAACTGTTTTTT.

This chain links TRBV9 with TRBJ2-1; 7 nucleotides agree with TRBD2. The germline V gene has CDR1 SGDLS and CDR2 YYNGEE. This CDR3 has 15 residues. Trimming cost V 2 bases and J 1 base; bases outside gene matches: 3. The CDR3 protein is CASSVGLQSYNEQFF. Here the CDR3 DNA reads TGTGCCAGCAGCGTGGGACTACAATCCTACAATGAGCAGTTCTTC.

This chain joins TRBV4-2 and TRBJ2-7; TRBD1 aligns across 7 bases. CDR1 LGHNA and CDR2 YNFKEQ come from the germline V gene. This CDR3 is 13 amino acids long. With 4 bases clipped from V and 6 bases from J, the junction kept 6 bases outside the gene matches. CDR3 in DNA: TGTGCCAGCAGCCCGAACAGGGGCCTCGAGCAGTACTTC. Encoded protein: CASSPNRGLEQYF.

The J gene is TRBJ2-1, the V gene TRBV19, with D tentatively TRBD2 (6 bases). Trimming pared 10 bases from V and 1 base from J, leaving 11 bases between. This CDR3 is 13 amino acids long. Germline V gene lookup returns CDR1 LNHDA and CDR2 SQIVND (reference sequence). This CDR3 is CATSTSSYNEQFF. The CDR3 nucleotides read TGTGCCACGTCGACTAGTTCCTACAATGAGCAGTTCTTC.

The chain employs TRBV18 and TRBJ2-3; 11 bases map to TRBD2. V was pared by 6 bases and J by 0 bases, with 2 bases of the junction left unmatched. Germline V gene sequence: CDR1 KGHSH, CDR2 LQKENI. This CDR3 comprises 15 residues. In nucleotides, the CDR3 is TGTGCCAGCTCCGGGACTAGCGGAAGCACAGATACGCAGTATTTT. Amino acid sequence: CASSGTSGSTDTQYF.

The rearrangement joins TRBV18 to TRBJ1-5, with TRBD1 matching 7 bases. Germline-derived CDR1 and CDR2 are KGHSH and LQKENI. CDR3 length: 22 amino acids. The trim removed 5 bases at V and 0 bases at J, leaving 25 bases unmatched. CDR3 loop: CASSVRRLGPTGNLYSNQPQHF. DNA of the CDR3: TGTGCCAGCTCAGTTCGACGCCTAGGACCGACAGGGAACCTTTATAGCAATCAGCCCCAGCATTTT.

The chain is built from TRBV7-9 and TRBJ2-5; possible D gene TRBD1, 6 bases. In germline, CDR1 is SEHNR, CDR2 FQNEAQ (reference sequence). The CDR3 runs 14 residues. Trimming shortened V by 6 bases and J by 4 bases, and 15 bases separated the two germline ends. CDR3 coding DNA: TGTGCCAGCAGTTCGGGACATACGATAGAGACCCAGTACTTC. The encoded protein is CASSSGHTIETQYF.

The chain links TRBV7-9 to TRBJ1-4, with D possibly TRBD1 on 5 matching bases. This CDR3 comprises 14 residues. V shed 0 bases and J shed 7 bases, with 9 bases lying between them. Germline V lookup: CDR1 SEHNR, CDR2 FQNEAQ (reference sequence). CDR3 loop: CASSLAGQGEKLFF. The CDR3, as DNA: TGTGCCAGCAGCTTAGCTGGGCAGGGTGAAAAACTGTTTTTT.

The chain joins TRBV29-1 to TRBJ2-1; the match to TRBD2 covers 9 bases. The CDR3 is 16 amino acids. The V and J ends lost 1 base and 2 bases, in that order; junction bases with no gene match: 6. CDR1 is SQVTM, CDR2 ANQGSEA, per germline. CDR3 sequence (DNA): TGCAGCGTTGAAGGGACTAGCGATCCCGCCTACAATGAGCAGTTCTTC. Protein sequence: CSVEGTSDPAYNEQFF.